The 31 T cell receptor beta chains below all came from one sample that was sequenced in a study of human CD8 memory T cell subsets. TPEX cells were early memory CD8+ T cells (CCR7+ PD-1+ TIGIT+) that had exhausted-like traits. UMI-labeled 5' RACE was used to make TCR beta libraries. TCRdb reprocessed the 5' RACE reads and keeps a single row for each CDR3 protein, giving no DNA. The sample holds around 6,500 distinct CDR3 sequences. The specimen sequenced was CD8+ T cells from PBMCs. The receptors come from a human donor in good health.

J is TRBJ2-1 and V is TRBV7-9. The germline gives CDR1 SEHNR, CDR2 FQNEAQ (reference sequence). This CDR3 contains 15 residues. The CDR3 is CASSATGSSYNEQFF.

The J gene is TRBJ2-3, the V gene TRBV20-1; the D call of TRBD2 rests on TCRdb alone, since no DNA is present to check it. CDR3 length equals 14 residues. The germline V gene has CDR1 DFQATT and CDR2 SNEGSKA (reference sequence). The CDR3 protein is CSARVGQRTDTQYF.

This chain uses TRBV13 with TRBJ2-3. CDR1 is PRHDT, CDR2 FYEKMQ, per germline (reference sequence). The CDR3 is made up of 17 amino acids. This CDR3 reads CASSASRRTLWADTQYF.

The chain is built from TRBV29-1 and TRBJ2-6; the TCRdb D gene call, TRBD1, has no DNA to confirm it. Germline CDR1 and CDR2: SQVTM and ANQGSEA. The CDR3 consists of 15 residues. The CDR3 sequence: CSVALGGSGANVLTF. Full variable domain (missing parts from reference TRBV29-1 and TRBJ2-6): SAVISQKPSRDICQRGTSLTIQCQVDSQVTMMFWYRQQPGQSLTLIATANQGSEATYESGFVIDKFPISRPNLTFSTLTVSNMSPEDSSIYLCSVALGGSGANVLTFGAGSRLTVL.

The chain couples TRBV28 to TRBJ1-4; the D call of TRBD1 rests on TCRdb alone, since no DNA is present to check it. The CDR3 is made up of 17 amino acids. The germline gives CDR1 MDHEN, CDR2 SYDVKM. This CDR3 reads CASSPANRVATNEKLFF.

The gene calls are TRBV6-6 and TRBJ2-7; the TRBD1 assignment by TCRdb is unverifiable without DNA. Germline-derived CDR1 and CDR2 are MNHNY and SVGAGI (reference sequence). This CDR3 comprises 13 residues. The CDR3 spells CASSYSPGGEQYF.

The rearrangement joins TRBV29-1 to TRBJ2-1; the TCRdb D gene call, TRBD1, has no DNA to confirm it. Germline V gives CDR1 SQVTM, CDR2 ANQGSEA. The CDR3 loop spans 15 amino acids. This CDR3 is CSVKGAGQDFNEQFF.

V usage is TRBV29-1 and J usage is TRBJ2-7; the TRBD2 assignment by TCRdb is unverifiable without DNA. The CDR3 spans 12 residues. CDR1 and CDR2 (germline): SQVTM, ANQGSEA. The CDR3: CSVTLAGDEQYF.

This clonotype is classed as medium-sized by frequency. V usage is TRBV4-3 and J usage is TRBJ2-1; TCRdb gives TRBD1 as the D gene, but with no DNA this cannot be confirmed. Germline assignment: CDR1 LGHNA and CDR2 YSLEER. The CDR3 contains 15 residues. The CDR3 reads CASSQDTSWGRSLFF.

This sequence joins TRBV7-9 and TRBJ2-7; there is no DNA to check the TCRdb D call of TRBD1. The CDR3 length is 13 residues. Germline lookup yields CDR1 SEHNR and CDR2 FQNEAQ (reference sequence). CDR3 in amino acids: CASSLSGSYEQYF.

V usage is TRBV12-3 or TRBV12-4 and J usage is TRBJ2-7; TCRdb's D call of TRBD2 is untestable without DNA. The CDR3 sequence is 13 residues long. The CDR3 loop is CATRAGDLYEQYF.

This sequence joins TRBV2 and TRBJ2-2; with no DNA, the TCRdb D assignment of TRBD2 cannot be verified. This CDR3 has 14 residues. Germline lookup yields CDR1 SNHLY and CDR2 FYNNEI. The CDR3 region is CASANPGGNGELFF.

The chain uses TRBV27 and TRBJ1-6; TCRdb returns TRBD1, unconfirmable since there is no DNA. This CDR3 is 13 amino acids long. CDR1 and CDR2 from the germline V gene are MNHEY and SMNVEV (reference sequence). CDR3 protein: CATTGSYNSPLHF.

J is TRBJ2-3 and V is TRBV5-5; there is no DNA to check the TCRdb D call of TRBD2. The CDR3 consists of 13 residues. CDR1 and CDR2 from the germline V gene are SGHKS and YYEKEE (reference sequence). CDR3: CASRAGVTDTQYF. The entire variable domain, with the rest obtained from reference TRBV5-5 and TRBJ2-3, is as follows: DAGVTQSPTHLIKTRGQQVTLRCSPISGHKSVSWYQQVLGQGPQFIFQYYEKEERGRGNFPDRFSARQFPNYSSELNVNALLLGDSALYLCASRAGVTDTQYFGPGTRLTVL.

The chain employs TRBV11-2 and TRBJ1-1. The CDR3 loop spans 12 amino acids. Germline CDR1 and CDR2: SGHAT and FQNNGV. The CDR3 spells CASSWLNTEAFF.

The CDR3: CASSFGVGGGEQYF. The gene calls are TRBV28 and TRBJ2-7; TCRdb proposes TRBD1, but this gene call is untestable without DNA. Germline V CDR1 and CDR2: MDHEN, SYDVKM. The CDR3 is 14 amino acids.

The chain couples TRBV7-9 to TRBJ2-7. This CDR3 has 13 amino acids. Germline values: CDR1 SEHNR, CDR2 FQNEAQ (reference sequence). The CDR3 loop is CASSLAADYEQYF.

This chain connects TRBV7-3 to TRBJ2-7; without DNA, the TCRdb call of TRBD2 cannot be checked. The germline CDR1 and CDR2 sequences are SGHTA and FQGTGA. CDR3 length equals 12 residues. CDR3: CASRSGLNEQYF.

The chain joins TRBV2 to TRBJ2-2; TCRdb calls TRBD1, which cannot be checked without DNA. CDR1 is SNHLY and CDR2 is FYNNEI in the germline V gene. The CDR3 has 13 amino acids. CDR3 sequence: CASRPPGTGELFF.

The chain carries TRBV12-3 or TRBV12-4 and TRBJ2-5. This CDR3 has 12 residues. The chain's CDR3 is CASSQTGETQYF.

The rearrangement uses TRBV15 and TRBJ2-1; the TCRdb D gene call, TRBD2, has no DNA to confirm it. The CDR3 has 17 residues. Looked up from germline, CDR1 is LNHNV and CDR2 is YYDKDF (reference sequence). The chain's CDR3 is CATSSWELAGSADEQFF.

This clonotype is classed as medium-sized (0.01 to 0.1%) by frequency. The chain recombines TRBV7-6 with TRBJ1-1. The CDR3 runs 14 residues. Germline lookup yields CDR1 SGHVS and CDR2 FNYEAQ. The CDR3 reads CASSPSNVNTEAFF.

CDR3 amino acids: CASSSYGTQSYEQYF. This rearrangement joins TRBV6-2 or TRBV6-3 to TRBJ2-7; TCRdb's D call of TRBD2 is untestable without DNA. This CDR3 comprises 15 residues. The germline V gene encodes CDR1 MNHEY and CDR2 SVGEGT.

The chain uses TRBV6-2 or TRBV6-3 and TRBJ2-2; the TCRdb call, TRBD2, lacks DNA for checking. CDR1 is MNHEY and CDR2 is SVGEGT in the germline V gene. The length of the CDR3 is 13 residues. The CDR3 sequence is CATSGTNTGELFF.

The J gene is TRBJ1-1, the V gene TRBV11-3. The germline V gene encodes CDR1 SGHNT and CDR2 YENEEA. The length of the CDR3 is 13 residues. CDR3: CASSLGVGGEAFF.

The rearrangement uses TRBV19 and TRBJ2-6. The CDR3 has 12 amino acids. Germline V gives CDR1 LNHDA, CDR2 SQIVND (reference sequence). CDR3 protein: CASSTGANVLTF.

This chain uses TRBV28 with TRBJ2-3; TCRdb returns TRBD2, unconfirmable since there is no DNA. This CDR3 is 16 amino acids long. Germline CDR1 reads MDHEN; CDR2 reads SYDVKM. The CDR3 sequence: CASSPSPGLAGDTQYF.

The CDR3 loop is CASSLVGTGYNEQFF. This chain connects TRBV5-6 to TRBJ2-1; TCRdb's D call, TRBD1, is unchecked because there is no DNA. The CDR3 is 15 amino acids. Per germline, CDR1 SGHDT and CDR2 YYEEEE.

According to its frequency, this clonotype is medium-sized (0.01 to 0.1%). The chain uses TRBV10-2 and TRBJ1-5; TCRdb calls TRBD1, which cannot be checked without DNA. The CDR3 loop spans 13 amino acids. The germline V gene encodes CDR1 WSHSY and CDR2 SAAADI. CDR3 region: CASSFGGQQPQHF.

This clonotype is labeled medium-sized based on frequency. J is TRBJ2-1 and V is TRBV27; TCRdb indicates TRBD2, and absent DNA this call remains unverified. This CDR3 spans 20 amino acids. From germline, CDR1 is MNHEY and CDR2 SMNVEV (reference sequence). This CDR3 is CASSSKVGTSGGAFYNEQFF.

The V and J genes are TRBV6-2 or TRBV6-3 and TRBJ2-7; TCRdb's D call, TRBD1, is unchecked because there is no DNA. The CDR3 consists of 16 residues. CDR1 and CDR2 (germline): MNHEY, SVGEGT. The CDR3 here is CASSDPAGREIYEQYF.